The rows below give T cell receptor beta chains drawn from one sample of a study of cytomegalovirus exposure and HLA in healthy donors. Repertoires were generated with immunoSEQ multiplex PCR, while TCRdb's copy carries only in-frame clones and drops some. The sample yields about 280,000 clones, roughly 88% seen once. The sample was PBMCs. The receptors here all came from a woman under 30 in good health and CMV-seronegative. Each CDR3 is given with its conserved first and last residue. Each record gives: V gene, clone size, D gene, J gene, CDR3 protein. D genes are given only for firm matches. Clone size is not always given. Where it is, it says once, few, many or a class for expanded clones.

v_call: TRBV2; clone_size: -; d_call: -; j_call: TRBJ2-3; cdr3_aa: CASRRLARPTDTQYF
v_call: TRBV5-4; clone_size: once; d_call: TRBD1; j_call: TRBJ1-2; cdr3_aa: CASSSENGQGPYGYTF
v_call: TRBV7-9; clone_size: -; d_call: -; j_call: TRBJ2-5; cdr3_aa: CASSLVGYQETQYF
v_call: TRBV6-5; clone_size: once; d_call: -; j_call: TRBJ2-3; cdr3_aa: CASSGGGMGTDTQYF
v_call: TRBV6-6; clone_size: -; d_call: TRBD1; j_call: TRBJ1-1; cdr3_aa: CASSGTASVNTEAFF
v_call: TRBV28; clone_size: once; d_call: -; j_call: TRBJ1-3; cdr3_aa: CASSFAENTIYF
v_call: TRBV27; clone_size: -; d_call: TRBD2; j_call: TRBJ2-7; cdr3_aa: CASNPGLGDEQYF
v_call: TRBV5-1; clone_size: -; d_call: -; j_call: TRBJ2-1; cdr3_aa: CASSLGWGEDLTSYNEQFF
v_call: TRBV11-1; clone_size: -; d_call: -; j_call: TRBJ2-7; cdr3_aa: CASSFQTSYEQYF
v_call: TRBV7-2; clone_size: -; d_call: -; j_call: TRBJ1-2; cdr3_aa: CASSQQQELYGYTF
v_call: TRBV27; clone_size: -; d_call: TRBD2; j_call: TRBJ2-5; cdr3_aa: CASRGVGETQYF
v_call: TRBV7-9; clone_size: few; d_call: TRBD2; j_call: TRBJ2-1; cdr3_aa: CASSLASGRISEQFF
v_call: TRBV27; clone_size: -; d_call: -; j_call: TRBJ1-6; cdr3_aa: CASSRDTNNSPLRF
v_call: TRBV19; clone_size: -; d_call: -; j_call: TRBJ2-5; cdr3_aa: CASSPQRRGGGETQYF
v_call: TRBV7-2; clone_size: -; d_call: TRBD2; j_call: TRBJ2-7; cdr3_aa: CASSPGLAGVYSYEQYF
v_call: TRBV27; clone_size: -; d_call: -; j_call: TRBJ1-1; cdr3_aa: CASSSHGGTEAFF
v_call: TRBV7-3; clone_size: -; d_call: -; j_call: TRBJ1-1; cdr3_aa: CASSLTQRGHSEAFF
v_call: TRBV30; clone_size: -; d_call: -; j_call: TRBJ1-2; cdr3_aa: CAWETDYGYTF
v_call: TRBV19; clone_size: -; d_call: -; j_call: TRBJ2-7; cdr3_aa: CASSIRGTYEQYF
v_call: TRBV9; clone_size: -; d_call: TRBD2; j_call: TRBJ2-5; cdr3_aa: CASSVGWGGSGETQYF
v_call: TRBV27; clone_size: -; d_call: TRBD1; j_call: TRBJ1-2; cdr3_aa: CASSPGQPIYGYTF
v_call: TRBV12-5; clone_size: few; d_call: -; j_call: TRBJ1-1; cdr3_aa: CASGLAPEVNTEAFF
v_call: TRBV5-1; clone_size: -; d_call: -; j_call: TRBJ1-1; cdr3_aa: CASTLGAVNTEAFF
v_call: TRBV19; clone_size: -; d_call: -; j_call: TRBJ1-1; cdr3_aa: CASSIDRGGSEAFF
v_call: TRBV5-4; clone_size: -; d_call: -; j_call: TRBJ1-2; cdr3_aa: CASSLGGWTVSGIYGYTF
v_call: TRBV7-8; clone_size: once; d_call: TRBD1; j_call: TRBJ1-5; cdr3_aa: CASSLVSGGGQPQHF
v_call: TRBV29-1; clone_size: -; d_call: TRBD1; j_call: TRBJ1-1; cdr3_aa: CSVRDRLMNTEAFF
v_call: TRBV28; clone_size: once; d_call: -; j_call: TRBJ1-5; cdr3_aa: CASSRRRGGNQPQHF
v_call: TRBV28; clone_size: many; d_call: -; j_call: TRBJ2-7; cdr3_aa: CASVSQGYEQYF
v_call: TRBV19; clone_size: -; d_call: TRBD1; j_call: TRBJ2-5; cdr3_aa: CASGGQGAEETQYF
v_call: TRBV4-3; clone_size: -; d_call: -; j_call: TRBJ2-3; cdr3_aa: CASSQDTSNTDTQYF
v_call: TRBV4-1; clone_size: once; d_call: -; j_call: TRBJ2-7; cdr3_aa: CASSRLQAANYEQYF
v_call: TRBV10-3; clone_size: once; d_call: TRBD1; j_call: TRBJ2-7; cdr3_aa: CAISRDSPYVEQYF
v_call: TRBV6-5; clone_size: -; d_call: TRBD1; j_call: TRBJ2-2; cdr3_aa: CASRQGINGELFF
v_call: TRBV5-1; clone_size: -; d_call: -; j_call: TRBJ2-3; cdr3_aa: CASNRGNTDTQYF
v_call: TRBV7-2; clone_size: -; d_call: TRBD2; j_call: TRBJ2-3; cdr3_aa: CASSLDSGRSTDTQYF
v_call: TRBV28; clone_size: few; d_call: -; j_call: TRBJ1-5; cdr3_aa: CAGQRMGGNQPQHF
v_call: TRBV18; clone_size: -; d_call: TRBD2; j_call: TRBJ2-7; cdr3_aa: CASSPGLADAYEQYF
v_call: TRBV5-1; clone_size: -; d_call: -; j_call: TRBJ2-6; cdr3_aa: CASSLRGSGANVLTF
v_call: TRBV6-4; clone_size: -; d_call: TRBD2; j_call: TRBJ2-3; cdr3_aa: CASSRTSGTDTQYF
v_call: TRBV9; clone_size: -; d_call: -; j_call: TRBJ1-1; cdr3_aa: CASSVAAGMNTEAFF
v_call: TRBV28; clone_size: -; d_call: -; j_call: TRBJ1-5; cdr3_aa: CASSSQIHSNQPQHF
v_call: TRBV27; clone_size: once; d_call: TRBD1; j_call: TRBJ2-7; cdr3_aa: CASSSPQGWNEQYF
v_call: TRBV28; clone_size: once; d_call: TRBD2; j_call: TRBJ2-3; cdr3_aa: CASSTLAGGYPDTQYF
v_call: TRBV4-3; clone_size: -; d_call: -; j_call: TRBJ1-4; cdr3_aa: CASSLGASKEKLFF
v_call: TRBV9; clone_size: -; d_call: -; j_call: TRBJ2-7; cdr3_aa: CASSGSSNEQYF
v_call: TRBV7-2; clone_size: -; d_call: -; j_call: TRBJ2-2; cdr3_aa: CASSLAPTRAGELFF
v_call: TRBV4-3; clone_size: -; d_call: -; j_call: TRBJ2-3; cdr3_aa: CASSQATSADTQYF